This T cell receptor (beta chain) was sequenced for a study of regulatory T cells in long-lasting Graves disease. The CDR3 consists of 16 residues. Trimming took 5 bases from V and 0 from J; bases not matched to a gene: 5. The V gene's germline CDR1 is SGHTA and CDR2 FQGNSA. Indicated time point: persistent/refractory GD, antithyroid drugs over 5 years with positive TRAb. After RNA was extracted from PBMCs, the TCR library was made from it. Sequencing libraries for TCR beta were prepared with iRepertoire HTBI primers and Arm-PCR of CDR3 regions. TCRdb called the multiplex PCR reads again in MiXCR, with one record for every CDR3 protein. The sample has 300,000 to 500,000 distinct CDR3 sequences; 20% are singletons. In this sample, this clonotype turned up many times.

This specimen was peripheral blood mononuclear cells (PBMCs), taken when the disease was refractory, from a patient treated with antithyroid drugs. The gene calls are TRBV7-2 and TRBJ1-2; 11 bases are shared with TRBD1. This clonotype was obtained from a female donor with Graves disease. The CDR3 DNA sequence: TGTGCCAGCAGCCTGGACAGGGGGCGGGCTAACTATGGCTACACCTTC. Translation: CASSLDRGRANYGYTF.